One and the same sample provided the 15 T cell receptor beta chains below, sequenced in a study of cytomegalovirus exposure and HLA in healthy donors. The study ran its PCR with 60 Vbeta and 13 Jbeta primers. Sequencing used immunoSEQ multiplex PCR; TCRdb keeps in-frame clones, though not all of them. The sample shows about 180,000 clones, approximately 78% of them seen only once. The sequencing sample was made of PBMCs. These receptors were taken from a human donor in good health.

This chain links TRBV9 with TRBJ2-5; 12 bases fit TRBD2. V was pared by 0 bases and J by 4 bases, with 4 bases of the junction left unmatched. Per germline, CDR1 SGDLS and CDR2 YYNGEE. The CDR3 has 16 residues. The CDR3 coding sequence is TGTGCCAGCAGCGTAGGGGCTAGCGGGGGGGTAGAGACCCAGTACTTC. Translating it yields CASSVGASGGVETQYF.

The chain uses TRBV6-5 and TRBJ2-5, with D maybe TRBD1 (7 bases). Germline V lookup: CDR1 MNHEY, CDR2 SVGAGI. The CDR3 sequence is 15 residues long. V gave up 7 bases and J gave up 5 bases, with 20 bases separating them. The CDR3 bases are TGTGCCAGCACCACGACTCAGGGGGGCCTGGAGACCCAGTACTTC. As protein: CASTTTQGGLETQYF.

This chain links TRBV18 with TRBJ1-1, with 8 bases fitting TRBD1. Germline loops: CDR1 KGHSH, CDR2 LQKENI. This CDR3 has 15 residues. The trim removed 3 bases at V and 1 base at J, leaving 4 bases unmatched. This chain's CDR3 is CASSPSTGANTEAFF. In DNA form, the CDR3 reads TGTGCCAGCTCACCTTCGACAGGGGCGAACACTGAAGCTTTCTTT.

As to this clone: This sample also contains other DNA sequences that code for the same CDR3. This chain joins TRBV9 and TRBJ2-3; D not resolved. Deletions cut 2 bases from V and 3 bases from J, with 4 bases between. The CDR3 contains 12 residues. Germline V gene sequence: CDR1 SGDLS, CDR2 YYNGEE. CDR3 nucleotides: TGTGCCAGCAGCGTCGGGACAGATACGCAGTATTTT. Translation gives CASSVGTDTQYF.

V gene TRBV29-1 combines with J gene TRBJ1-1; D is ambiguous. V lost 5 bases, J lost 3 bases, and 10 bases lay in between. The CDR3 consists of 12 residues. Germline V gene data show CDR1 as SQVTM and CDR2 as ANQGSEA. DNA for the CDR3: TGCAGCGTTCGAGATTCTGACACTGAAGCTTTCTTT. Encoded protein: CSVRDSDTEAFF.

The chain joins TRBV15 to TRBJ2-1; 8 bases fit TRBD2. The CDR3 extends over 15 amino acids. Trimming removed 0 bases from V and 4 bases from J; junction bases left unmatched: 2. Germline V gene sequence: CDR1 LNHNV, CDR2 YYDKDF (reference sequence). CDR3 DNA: TGTGCCACCAGCAGAGAAGCGGGGGATTACAATGAGCAGTTCTTC. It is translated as CATSREAGDYNEQFF.

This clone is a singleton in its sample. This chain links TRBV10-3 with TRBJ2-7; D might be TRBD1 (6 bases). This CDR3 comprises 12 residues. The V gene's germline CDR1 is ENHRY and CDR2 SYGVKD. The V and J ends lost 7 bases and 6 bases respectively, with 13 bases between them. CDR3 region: CAITPGDGEQYF. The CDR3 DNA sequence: TGTGCCATCACACCAGGGGACGGCGAGCAGTACTTC.

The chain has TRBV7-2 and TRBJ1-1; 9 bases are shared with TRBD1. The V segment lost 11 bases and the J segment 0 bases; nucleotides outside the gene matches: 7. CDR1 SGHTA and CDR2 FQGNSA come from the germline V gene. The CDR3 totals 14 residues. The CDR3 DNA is TGTGCCGTTAGAACAGGGGGCATGAACACTGAAGCTTTCTTT. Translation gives CAVRTGGMNTEAFF.

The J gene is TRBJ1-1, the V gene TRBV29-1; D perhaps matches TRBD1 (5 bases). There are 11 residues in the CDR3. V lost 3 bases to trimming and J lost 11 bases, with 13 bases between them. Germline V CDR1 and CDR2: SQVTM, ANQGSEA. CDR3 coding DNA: TGCAGCGTTGATGGGGGGACGGGGGCTTTCTTT. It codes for CSVDGGTGAFF.

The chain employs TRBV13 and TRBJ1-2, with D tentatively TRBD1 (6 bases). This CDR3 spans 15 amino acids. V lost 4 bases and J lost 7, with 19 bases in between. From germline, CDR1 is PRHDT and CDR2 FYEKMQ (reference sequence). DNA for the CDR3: TGTGCCAGCAGCTCCGCCACCCAAGGGACATGTGGCTACACCTTC. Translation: CASSSATQGTCGYTF.

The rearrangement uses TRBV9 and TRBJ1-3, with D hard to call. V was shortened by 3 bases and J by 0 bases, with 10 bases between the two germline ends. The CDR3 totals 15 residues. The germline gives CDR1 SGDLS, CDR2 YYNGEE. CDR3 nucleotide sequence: TGTGCCAGCAGCGCCGGAGGATCCTCTGGAAACACCATATATTTT. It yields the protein CASSAGGSSGNTIYF.

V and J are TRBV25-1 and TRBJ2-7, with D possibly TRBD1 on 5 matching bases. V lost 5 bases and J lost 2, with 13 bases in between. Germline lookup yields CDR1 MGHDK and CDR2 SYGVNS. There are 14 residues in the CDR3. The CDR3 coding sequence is TGTGCCAGCAGTAGGGGCTCTCGGGCCTACGAGCAGTACTTC. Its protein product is CASSRGSRAYEQYF.

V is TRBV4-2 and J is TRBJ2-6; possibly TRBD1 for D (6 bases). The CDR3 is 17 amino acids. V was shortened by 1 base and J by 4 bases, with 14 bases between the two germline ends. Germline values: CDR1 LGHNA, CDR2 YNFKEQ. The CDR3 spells CASSQGDTGNGANVLTF. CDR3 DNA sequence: TGTGCCAGCAGCCAAGGCGATACAGGGAACGGGGCCAACGTCCTGACTTTC.

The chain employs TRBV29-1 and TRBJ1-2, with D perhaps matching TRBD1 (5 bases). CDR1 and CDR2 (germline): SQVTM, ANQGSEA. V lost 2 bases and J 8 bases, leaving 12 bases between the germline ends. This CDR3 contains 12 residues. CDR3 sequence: CSVETGGYGYTF. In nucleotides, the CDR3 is TGCAGCGTTGAAACGGGGGGTTACGGCTACACCTTC.

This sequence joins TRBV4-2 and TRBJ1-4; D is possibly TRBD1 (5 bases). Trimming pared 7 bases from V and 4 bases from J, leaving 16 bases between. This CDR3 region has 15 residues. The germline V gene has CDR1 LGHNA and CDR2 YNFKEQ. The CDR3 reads CASIGGGTFNEKLFF. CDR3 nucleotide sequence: TGTGCCAGCATCGGGGGGGGGACCTTTAATGAAAAACTGTTTTTT.